These 5 T cell receptor beta chains originate from one sample sequenced in a study of cytomegalovirus exposure and HLA in healthy donors. PCR was performed using 60 Vbeta and 13 Jbeta primers. TCRdb's table, derived via immunoSEQ multiplex PCR, lists solely in-frame clones and lacks some. The sample consists of over 95,000 clones, around 66% of them appearing once. Sequencing used PBMCs. The receptors shown here come from a man aged 18-30 years in good health and CMV-seropositive.

J is TRBJ1-2 and V is TRBV5-4, with TRBD1 identical over 9 bases. The CDR3 length is 15 residues. Trimming at V came to 4 bases and at J to 8 bases, leaving 12 bases not matched to a gene. CDR1 is SGHNT, CDR2 YYREEE, per germline (reference sequence). CDR3 amino acids: CASSPPDRGSSGYTF. CDR3 nucleotides: TGTGCCAGCAGCCCCCCGGACAGGGGATCCAGCGGCTACACCTTC.

This chain joins TRBV6-4 and TRBJ2-3, with D possibly being TRBD2 (7 bases). The CDR3 length is 19 residues. V lost 0 bases and J lost 6, with 25 bases in between. CDR1 is MRHNA, CDR2 SNTAGT, per germline. Written as DNA, the CDR3 is TGTGCCAGCAGTGACTCCCCGGGACAACAAGGGGGGGCAACCGATACGCAGTATTTT. Amino acid sequence: CASSDSPGQQGGATDTQYF.

This clone was detected a few times. This sequence joins TRBV5-1 and TRBJ2-1; TRBD1 matches 8 bases. This CDR3 spans 14 amino acids. Trimming removed 3 bases from V and 8 bases from J; junction bases left unmatched: 7. CDR1 is SGHRS and CDR2 is YFSETQ in the germline V gene. CDR3: CASSSDRDMDEQFF. The CDR3 DNA reads as TGCGCCAGCAGCTCGGACAGGGATATGGATGAGCAGTTCTTC.

In nucleotides, the CDR3 is TGCAGCGTTGAGGTCGTGAAGGGGTGTGGCTACACCTTC. Translated: CSVEVVKGCGYTF. The chain has TRBV29-1 and TRBJ1-2, with D tentatively TRBD1 (5 bases). Germline CDR1 reads SQVTM; CDR2 reads ANQGSEA. V lost 3 bases and J lost 7, with 15 bases in between. This CDR3 is 13 amino acids long.

The rearrangement links TRBV28 to TRBJ1-2; possible D gene TRBD1, 6 bases. The length of the CDR3 is 18 residues. Trimming cost V 5 bases and J 5 bases, with 27 bases left between them. The germline V gene encodes CDR1 MDHEN and CDR2 SYDVKM. CDR3 sequence (DNA): TGTGCCAGCAGTCCCCTTATGCCCCAGGACGGGGGGGCTTATGGCTACACCTTC. It is translated as CASSPLMPQDGGAYGYTF.